This entry describes one T cell receptor (beta chain). Its antigen remains unidentified. Base qualities were left out, and no much larger clone turns up one base away. TCRbeta CDR3 regions were amplified from genomic DNA by means of the immunoSEQ Assay, a bias-controlled multiplex PCR. The paper's processing steps were these. The number of nucleated cells in each sample was estimated from the amplification of reference gene primers within the assay. Sequence reads were collapsed and filtered to measure the absolute abundance of every unique TCRbeta CDR3 rearrangement. For each sample, productive Simpson clonality was calculated by taking the square root of Simpson's diversity index across productive rearrangements. In its TCRdb copy, this immuneACCESS table keeps in-frame sequences only and misses some clones. Where compared with another copy, unresolved V genes explain less than half of these, and the others have no known cause. D and trimming were read from the DNA, whereas the V and J calls and clone size are those reported in that table. The sample has about 250,000 clones on record, around 92% of them singletons. The ten largest account for around 3.7% of the sample.

The data derive from a study of blood T cell repertoires in COVID-19 (TCRdb year 2020). Study-level background: Samples from collaborators originated in the United States, Italy and Spain and spanned both the acute and convalescent phases of COVID-19. The material from the prospective study consisted of cDNA or gDNA derived from T cells, B-cell-depleted T cells, or PBMCs. Subjects who had been exposed to COVID-19, were actively infected with it, or had recovered from it provided the deeply sampled blood TCRbeta repertoires that made up the dataset. The repertoires were made available in a free public database intended to serve as a resource for research on the immune response to SARS-CoV-2. Samples were obtained from the ongoing ImmuneRACE study (first 160 participants) and from some 1,200 subjects provided by 6 global collaborators. Sample metadata almost always included a de-identified subject ID, COVID-19 status, age in years and sex. Where HLA class I and class II types were available, the types were taken from metadata supplied by the sample provider, not from assay-based typing. General study outcomes and caveats: Clinical and demographic metadata were provided uncurated, with the amount varying by source and participant.

V ends up 0 bases short and J 4 bases short, with an unmatched junction base count of 8. The CDR3 contains 16 residues, cysteine and phenylalanine counted. The retained sequence is limited to the CDR3, 48 bases, with the frame set at the first base. Participants in the prospective study were enrolled through a virtual design, were aged about 18 to 90 years, and lived in about two dozen United States geographic areas. To assign participants to cohorts, the prospective study relied on clinical history that participants themselves reported in a screening survey and a study questionnaire. Mobile phlebotomists in the prospective study collected whole blood, serum and a nasopharyngeal or oropharyngeal swab from every participant. Prospective study participants could optionally give additional blood draws and questionnaires over an approximately two-month period. Before DNA extraction, blood samples from the prospective study were shipped at room temperature or frozen.

Sequenced sample: PBMCs or T cells enriched from blood (not recorded which). Here the chain combines TRBV23-1 and TRBJ2-5; TRBD2 matches 7 bases in the middle. TRBV23-1 belongs to the ORF category, with a function that is uncertain. The TCR originated in a woman younger than 45 with acute COVID-19. Here the CDR3 is given as CASSQSGEGSPETQYF. Read as DNA, the sequence is TGCGCCAGCAGTCAATCGGGGGAGGGGAGCCCAGAGACCCAGTACTTC.